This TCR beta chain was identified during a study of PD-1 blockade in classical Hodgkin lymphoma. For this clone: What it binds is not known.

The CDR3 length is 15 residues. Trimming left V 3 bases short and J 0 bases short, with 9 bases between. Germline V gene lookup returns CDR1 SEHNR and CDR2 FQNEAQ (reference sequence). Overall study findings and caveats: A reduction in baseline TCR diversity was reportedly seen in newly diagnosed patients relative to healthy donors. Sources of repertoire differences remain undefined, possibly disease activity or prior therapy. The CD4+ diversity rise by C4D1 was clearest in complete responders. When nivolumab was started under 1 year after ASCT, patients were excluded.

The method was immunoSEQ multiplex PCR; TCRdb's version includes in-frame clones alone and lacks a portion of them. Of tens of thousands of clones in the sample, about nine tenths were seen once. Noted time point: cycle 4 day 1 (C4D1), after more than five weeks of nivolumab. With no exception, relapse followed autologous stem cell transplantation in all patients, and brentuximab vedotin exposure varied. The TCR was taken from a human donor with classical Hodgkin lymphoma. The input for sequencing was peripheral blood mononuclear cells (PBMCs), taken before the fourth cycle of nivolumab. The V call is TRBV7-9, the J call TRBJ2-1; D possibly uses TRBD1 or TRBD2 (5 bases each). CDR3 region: CASSLAGSSYNEQFF. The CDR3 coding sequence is TGTGCCAGCAGCTTGGCAGGGAGCTCCTACAATGAGCAGTTCTTC.